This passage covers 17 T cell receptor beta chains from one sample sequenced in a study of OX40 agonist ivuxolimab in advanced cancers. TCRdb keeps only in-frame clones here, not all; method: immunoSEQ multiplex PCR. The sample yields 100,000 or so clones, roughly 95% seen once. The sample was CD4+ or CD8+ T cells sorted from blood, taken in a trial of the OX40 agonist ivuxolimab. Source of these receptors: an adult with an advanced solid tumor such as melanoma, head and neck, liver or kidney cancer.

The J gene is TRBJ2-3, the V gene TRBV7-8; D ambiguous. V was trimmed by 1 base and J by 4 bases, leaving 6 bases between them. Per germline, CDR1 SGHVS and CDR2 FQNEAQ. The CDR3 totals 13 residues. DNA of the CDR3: TGTGCCAGCAGCTTAGTAGCCCCAGATACGCAGTATTTT. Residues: CASSLVAPDTQYF.

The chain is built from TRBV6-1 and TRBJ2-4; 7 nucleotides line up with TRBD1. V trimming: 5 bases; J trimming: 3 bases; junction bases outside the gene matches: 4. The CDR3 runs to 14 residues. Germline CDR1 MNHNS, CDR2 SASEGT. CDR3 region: CASSKDRDKNIQYF. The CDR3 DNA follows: TGTGCCAGCAGTAAAGACAGGGACAAAAACATTCAGTACTTC.

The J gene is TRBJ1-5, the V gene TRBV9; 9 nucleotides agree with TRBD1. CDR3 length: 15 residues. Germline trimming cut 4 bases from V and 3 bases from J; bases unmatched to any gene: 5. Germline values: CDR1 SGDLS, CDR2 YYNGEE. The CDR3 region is CASSYGQGTNQPQHF. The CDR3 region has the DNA TGTGCCAGCAGCTATGGACAGGGGACCAATCAGCCCCAGCATTTT.

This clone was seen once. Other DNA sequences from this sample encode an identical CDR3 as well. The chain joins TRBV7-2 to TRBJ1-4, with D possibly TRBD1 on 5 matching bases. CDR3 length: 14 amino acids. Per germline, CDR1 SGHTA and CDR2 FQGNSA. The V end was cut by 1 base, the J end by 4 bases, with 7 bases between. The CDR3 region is CASSLGGSNEKLFF. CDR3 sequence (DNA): TGTGCCAGCAGCTTAGGGGGGAGTAATGAAAAACTGTTTTTT.

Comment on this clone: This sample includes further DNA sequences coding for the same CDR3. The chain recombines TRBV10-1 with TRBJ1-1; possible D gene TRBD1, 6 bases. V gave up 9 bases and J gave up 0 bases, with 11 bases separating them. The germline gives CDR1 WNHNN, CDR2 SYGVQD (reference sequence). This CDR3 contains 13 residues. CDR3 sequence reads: CASSDRVNTEAFF. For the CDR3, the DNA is TGCGCCAGTTCGGACAGAGTGAACACTGAAGCTTTCTTT.

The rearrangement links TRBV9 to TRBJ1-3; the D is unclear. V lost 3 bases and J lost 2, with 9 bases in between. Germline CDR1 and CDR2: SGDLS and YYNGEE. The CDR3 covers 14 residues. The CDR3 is CASSEGFAGNTIYF. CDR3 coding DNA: TGTGCCAGCAGCGAGGGTTTCGCTGGAAACACCATATATTTT.

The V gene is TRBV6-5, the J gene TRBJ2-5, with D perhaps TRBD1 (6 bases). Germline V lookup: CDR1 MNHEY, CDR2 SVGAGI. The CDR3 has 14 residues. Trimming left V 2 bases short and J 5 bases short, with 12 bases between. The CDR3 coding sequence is TGTGCCAGCAGTTACGGGGGCGTTCAGGAGACCCAGTACTTC. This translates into CASSYGGVQETQYF.

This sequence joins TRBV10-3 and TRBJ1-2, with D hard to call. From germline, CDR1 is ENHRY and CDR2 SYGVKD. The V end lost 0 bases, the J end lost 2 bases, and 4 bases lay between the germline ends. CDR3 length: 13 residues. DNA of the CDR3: TGTGCCATCAGTGAGTCTGGCAACTATGGCTACACCTTC. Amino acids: CAISESGNYGYTF.

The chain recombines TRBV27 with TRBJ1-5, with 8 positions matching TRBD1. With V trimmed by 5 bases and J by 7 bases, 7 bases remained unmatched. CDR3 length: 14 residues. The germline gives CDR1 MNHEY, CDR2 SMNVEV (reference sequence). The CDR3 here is CASSLGQGFQPQHF. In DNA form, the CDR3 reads TGTGCCAGCAGTCTCGGACAGGGATTCCAGCCCCAGCATTTT.

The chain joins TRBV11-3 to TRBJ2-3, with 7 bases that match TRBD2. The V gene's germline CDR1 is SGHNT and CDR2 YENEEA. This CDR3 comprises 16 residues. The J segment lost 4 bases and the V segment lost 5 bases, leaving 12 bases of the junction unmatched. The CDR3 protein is CASSPGGRMSADTQYF. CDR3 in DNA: TGTGCCAGCAGCCCGGGAGGTCGGATGAGTGCAGATACGCAGTATTTT.

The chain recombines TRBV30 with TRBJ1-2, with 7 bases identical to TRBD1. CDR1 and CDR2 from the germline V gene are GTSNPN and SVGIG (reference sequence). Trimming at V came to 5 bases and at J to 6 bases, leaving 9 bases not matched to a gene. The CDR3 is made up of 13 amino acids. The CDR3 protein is CAWADRVDDGYTF. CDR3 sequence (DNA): TGTGCCTGGGCCGACAGGGTTGACGATGGCTACACCTTC.

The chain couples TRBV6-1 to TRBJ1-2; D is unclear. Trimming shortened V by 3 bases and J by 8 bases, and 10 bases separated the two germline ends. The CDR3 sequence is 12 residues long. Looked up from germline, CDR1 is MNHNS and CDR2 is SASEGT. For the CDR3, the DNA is TGTGCCAGCAGTGAGGGTGGCTACGGCTACACCTTC. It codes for CASSEGGYGYTF.

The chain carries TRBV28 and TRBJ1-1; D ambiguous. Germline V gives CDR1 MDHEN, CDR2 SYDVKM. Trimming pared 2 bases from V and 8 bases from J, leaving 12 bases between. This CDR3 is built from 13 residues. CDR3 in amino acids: CASSLRVRKEAFF. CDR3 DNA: TGTGCCAGCAGTTTAAGGGTTCGGAAGGAAGCTTTCTTT.

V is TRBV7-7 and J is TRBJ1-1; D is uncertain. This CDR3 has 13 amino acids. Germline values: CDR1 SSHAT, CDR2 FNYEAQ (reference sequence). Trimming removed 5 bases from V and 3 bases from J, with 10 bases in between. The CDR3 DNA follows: TGTGCCAGCAGCCCCCGGAGGGACACTGAAGCTTTCTTT. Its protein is CASSPRRDTEAFF.

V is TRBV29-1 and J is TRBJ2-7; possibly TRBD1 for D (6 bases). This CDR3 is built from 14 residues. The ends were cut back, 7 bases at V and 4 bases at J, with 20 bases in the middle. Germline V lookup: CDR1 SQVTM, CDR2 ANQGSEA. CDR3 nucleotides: TGCAGCGCCCAGGACAGCCTACGGACTTACGAGCAGTACTTC. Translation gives CSAQDSLRTYEQYF.

CDR3 DNA sequence: TGTGCCAGCACCGGACAGTGGAGCTATGGCTACACCTTC. It is translated as CASTGQWSYGYTF. The V gene is TRBV6-5, the J gene TRBJ1-2; the D gene is possibly TRBD1 (6 bases). V was shortened by 7 bases and J by 4 bases, with 13 bases between the two germline ends. The CDR3 covers 13 residues. Germline assignment: CDR1 MNHEY and CDR2 SVGAGI.

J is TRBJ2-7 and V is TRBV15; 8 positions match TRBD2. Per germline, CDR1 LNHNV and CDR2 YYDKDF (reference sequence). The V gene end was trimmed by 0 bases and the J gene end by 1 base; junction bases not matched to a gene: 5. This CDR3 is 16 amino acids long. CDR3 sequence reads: CATSRDTGGISYEQYF. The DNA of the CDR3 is TGTGCCACCAGCAGAGACACGGGGGGGATATCCTACGAGCAGTACTTC.